A selection of T cell receptor beta chains follows, all from one sample in a study of beta chain features in type 1 diabetes. Sequencing was performed with immunoSEQ multiplex PCR; in TCRdb, only in-frame clones are kept and a portion is missing. The top ten hold 0.55% to 0.65% of the sample, which has 150,000 to 170,000 clones, about 8.1% seen once. Sequenced input: central memory CD4+ T cells from blood. The receptors originated from a man aged 18 to 35 in good health. The CDR3 runs from the conserved cysteine through the conserved F or W. A D gene is named only where the DNA matches it firmly. Expanded clones are given a class, and other clones once, few, many or no size at all.

V gene: TRBV6-5; clone size: few; D gene: .; J gene: TRBJ2-7; CDR3 DNA: TGTGCCAGCAGTTCACACGGGACATACGCCTACGAGCAGTACTTC; CDR3 protein: CASSSHGTYAYEQYF
V gene: TRBV7-3; clone size: few; D gene: TRBD1; J gene: TRBJ2-7; CDR3 DNA: TGTGCCAGCAGCCGTGGGACAGGCGAGCAGTACTTC; CDR3 protein: CASSRGTGEQYF
V gene: TRBV7-2; clone size: .; D gene: TRBD2; J gene: TRBJ2-7; CDR3 DNA: TGTGCCAGCAGCTGGGGGGGACCCTACGAGCAGTACTTC; CDR3 protein: CASSWGGPYEQYF
V gene: TRBV11-3; clone size: many; D gene: TRBD2; J gene: TRBJ2-1; CDR3 DNA: TGTGCCAGCAGCGGTAGCGGGAGAGCCGATGAGCAGTTCTTC; CDR3 protein: CASSGSGRADEQFF
V gene: TRBV29-1; clone size: many; D gene: TRBD1; J gene: TRBJ2-7; CDR3 DNA: TGCAGCACCCGACAGGGATTTTCGTCCGAGCAGTACTTC; CDR3 protein: CSTRQGFSSEQYF
V gene: TRBV28; clone size: .; D gene: .; J gene: TRBJ2-1; CDR3 DNA: TGTGCCAGCAGTTTCCTAGCTTATGGGGAGCAGTTCTTC; CDR3 protein: CASSFLAYGEQFF
V gene: TRBV7-2; clone size: .; D gene: .; J gene: TRBJ2-7; CDR3 DNA: TGTGCCAGCAGAGGGGGGGGCGGGACCCTCTACGAGCAGTACTTC; CDR3 protein: CASRGGGGTLYEQYF
V gene: TRBV9; clone size: .; D gene: TRBD2; J gene: TRBJ2-5; CDR3 DNA: TGTGCCAGCAGCCCTCCAGCGGGGGGGCTCGAGACCCAGTACTTC; CDR3 protein: CASSPPAGGLETQYF
V gene: TRBV7-2; clone size: few; D gene: TRBD2; J gene: TRBJ2-3; CDR3 DNA: TGTGCCAGCAGCTTCCCTCCGGGACTAGCAAAAGATACGCAGTATTTT; CDR3 protein: CASSFPPGLAKDTQYF
V gene: TRBV29-1; clone size: few; D gene: TRBD1; J gene: TRBJ1-1; CDR3 DNA: TGCAGCGTTACCCGGGACAGCGAACTGAACACTGAAGCTTTCTTT; CDR3 protein: CSVTRDSELNTEAFF
V gene: TRBV27; clone size: .; D gene: .; J gene: TRBJ1-2; CDR3 DNA: TGTGCCAGCAGCCTCAGGGGAGGGGACTATGGCTACACCTTC; CDR3 protein: CASSLRGGDYGYTF
V gene: TRBV4-2; clone size: few; D gene: TRBD1; J gene: TRBJ1-2; CDR3 DNA: TGTGCCAGCAGCCAGACCCCCGGACAGGGGGCGGGCTATGGCTACACCTTC; CDR3 protein: CASSQTPGQGAGYGYTF
V gene: TRBV27; clone size: once; D gene: .; J gene: TRBJ2-3; CDR3 DNA: TGTGCCAGCAGTTTTGACTGGCGGAGGCCAGATACGCAGTATTTT; CDR3 protein: CASSFDWRRPDTQYF
V gene: TRBV7-8; clone size: .; D gene: TRBD1; J gene: TRBJ2-5; CDR3 DNA: TGTGCCAGCAGCCTCGGGACAGGGGAATACGAGACCCAGTACTTC; CDR3 protein: CASSLGTGEYETQYF
V gene: TRBV5-1; clone size: .; D gene: TRBD1; J gene: TRBJ1-1; CDR3 DNA: TGCGCCAGCAGCCGGGACAGAAAGAACACTGAAGCTTTCTTT; CDR3 protein: CASSRDRKNTEAFF
V gene: TRBV9; clone size: few; D gene: TRBD2; J gene: TRBJ2-2; CDR3 DNA: TGTGCCAGCAGCTCGGGGGGGGGATTAAGCACCGGGGAGCTGTTTTTT; CDR3 protein: CASSSGGGLSTGELFF
V gene: TRBV2; clone size: .; D gene: TRBD1; J gene: TRBJ1-5; CDR3 DNA: TGTGCCAGCAGGGGTCAGGGGGCTTTTCAGCCCCAGCATTTT; CDR3 protein: CASRGQGAFQPQHF
V gene: TRBV6-1; clone size: .; D gene: TRBD2; J gene: TRBJ2-2; CDR3 DNA: TGTGCCAGCAGTACTAGCGGGAGTTCGATCGGGGAGCTGTTTTTT; CDR3 protein: CASSTSGSSIGELFF
V gene: TRBV14; clone size: many; D gene: .; J gene: TRBJ2-1; CDR3 DNA: TGTGCCAGCAGCCCCCCGGGCTACAATGAGCAGTTCTTC; CDR3 protein: CASSPPGYNEQFF
V gene: TRBV4-1; clone size: few; D gene: .; J gene: TRBJ2-3; CDR3 DNA: TGCGCCAGCAGCATGGGCCCAGGCGGCACAGATACGCAGTATTTT; CDR3 protein: CASSMGPGGTDTQYF
V gene: TRBV25-1; clone size: .; D gene: TRBD1; J gene: TRBJ2-2; CDR3 DNA: TGTGCCAGCTCAAGGACAGGGTTCACCGGGGAGCTGTTTTTT; CDR3 protein: CASSRTGFTGELFF
V gene: TRBV7-2; clone size: .; D gene: .; J gene: TRBJ2-7; CDR3 DNA: TGTGCCAGCAGCTTAGCCTTCGGCTACGAGCAGTACTTC; CDR3 protein: CASSLAFGYEQYF
V gene: TRBV6-4; clone size: .; D gene: .; J gene: TRBJ1-1; CDR3 DNA: TGTGCCAGCAGTACACAGGAGAACACTGAAGCTTTCTTT; CDR3 protein: CASSTQENTEAFF
V gene: TRBV5-1; clone size: few; D gene: .; J gene: TRBJ1-2; CDR3 DNA: TGCGCCAGCAGCTTGGATGGGGGGGCCTATGGCTACACCTTC; CDR3 protein: CASSLDGGAYGYTF
V gene: TRBV6-7; clone size: .; D gene: .; J gene: TRBJ1-2; CDR3 DNA: TGTGCCAGCAGTTACGGGGGGTATTATGGCTACACCTTC; CDR3 protein: CASSYGGYYGYTF
V gene: TRBV7-3; clone size: few; D gene: .; J gene: TRBJ2-3; CDR3 DNA: TGTGCCAGCAGCCCAAGTGCGGTCACAGATACGCAGTATTTT; CDR3 protein: CASSPSAVTDTQYF
V gene: TRBV5-1; clone size: few; D gene: .; J gene: TRBJ1-3; CDR3 DNA: TGCGCCAGCAGCTTGGAGGCCGGGGGTGCAGGAAACACCATATATTTT; CDR3 protein: CASSLEAGGAGNTIYF
V gene: TRBV25-1; clone size: many; D gene: TRBD2; J gene: TRBJ2-5; CDR3 DNA: TGTGCCAGCAGTGCCCCGGGACTAACTGTGGAGACCCAGTACTTC; CDR3 protein: CASSAPGLTVETQYF
V gene: TRBV7-2; clone size: few; D gene: .; J gene: TRBJ1-6; CDR3 DNA: TGTGCCAGCAGCTTAGGAGGACAGTCCAATTCACCCCTCCACTTT; CDR3 protein: CASSLGGQSNSPLHF
V gene: TRBV12-5; clone size: .; D gene: TRBD2; J gene: TRBJ2-1; CDR3 DNA: TGTGCTAGTGGTTTAGGGACTAGCGGGAGCGGGGTCTTC; CDR3 protein: CASGLGTSGSGVF
V gene: TRBV15; clone size: .; D gene: .; J gene: TRBJ2-7; CDR3 DNA: TGTGCCACCAGCAGAGATGCGGGACCCGGGGACGAGCAGTACTTC; CDR3 protein: CATSRDAGPGDEQYF
V gene: TRBV6-5; clone size: .; D gene: .; J gene: TRBJ1-2; CDR3 DNA: TGTGCCAGCAAGGTCGTAATGGACAGAAACTATGGCTACACCTTC; CDR3 protein: CASKVVMDRNYGYTF
V gene: TRBV7-9; clone size: few; D gene: .; J gene: TRBJ1-2; CDR3 DNA: TGTGCCAGCAGCTTAAACAGCGGCTACACCTTC; CDR3 protein: CASSLNSGYTF
V gene: TRBV19; clone size: .; D gene: TRBD1; J gene: TRBJ1-1; CDR3 DNA: TGTGCCAGTAGTACGGTGGCAGGGGGTGAAGCTTTCTTT; CDR3 protein: CASSTVAGGEAFF